The 6 T cell receptor beta chains below all came from one sample that was sequenced in a study of somatic mutations in T cells in chronic GVHD. Measured with immunoSEQ multiplex PCR; TCRdb has only the in-frame clones, and not every one. This table holds 13,000 or so clones, around four fifths found once. The specimen sequenced was Vbeta20-negative CD4+ T cells from blood. The receptor source for this set is a male patient in his fifties with chronic graft-versus-host disease. Some T cells may be transferred from the graft donor.

This clone was seen only a few times. The chain combines TRBV7-9 with TRBJ1-2, with 12 bases lining up with TRBD1. After removal of 5 bases from V and 5 bases from J, the junction contained 3 bases not matched to a gene. Germline values: CDR1 SEHNR, CDR2 FQNEAQ (reference sequence). The CDR3 is 14 residues long. The CDR3 sequence is CASSMGQGAYGYTF. CDR3 DNA sequence: TGTGCCAGCAGCATGGGACAGGGGGCTTATGGCTACACCTTC.

The V gene is TRBV7-2, the J gene TRBJ1-5; no clear D gene. The germline CDR1 and CDR2 sequences are SGHTA and FQGNSA. CDR3 length equals 15 residues. V lost 3 bases and J 4 bases, leaving 13 bases between the germline ends. The CDR3 region has the DNA TGTGCCAGCAGCTTGCAGAGCTCGGGAAATCAGCCCCAGCATTTT. It yields the protein CASSLQSSGNQPQHF.

The rearrangement uses TRBV10-3 and TRBJ1-2; 10 nucleotides agree with TRBD1. The CDR3 consists of 17 residues. Germline CDR1 ENHRY, CDR2 SYGVKD. The V segment lost 10 bases and the J segment 8 bases; nucleotides outside the gene matches: 22. The CDR3 DNA reads TGTGCCACGACGGGGGAGCCGGGACAGGGGTTGGGTAACGGCTACACCTTC. This translates into CATTGEPGQGLGNGYTF.

A note on this clone: This sample also contains other DNA sequences that code for the same CDR3. This sequence joins TRBV10-2 and TRBJ2-3; perhaps TRBD2 as D (5 bases). The CDR3 runs 14 residues. CDR1 is WSHSY and CDR2 is SAAADI in the germline V gene. V lost 3 bases and J lost 0, with 7 bases in between. The CDR3 region is CASSEGGSTDTQYF. For the CDR3, the DNA is TGCGCCAGCAGTGAAGGCGGGAGCACAGATACGCAGTATTTT.

The rearrangement uses TRBV7-2 and TRBJ2-7; 9 nucleotides align to TRBD1. J lost 6 bases, V lost 5 bases, and 5 bases had no gene match. Germline CDR1 and CDR2: SGHTA and FQGNSA. This CDR3 region has 13 residues. CDR3 in DNA: TGTGCCAGCAGCACCTCGACAGGGGGCGAGCAGTACTTC. It specifies CASSTSTGGEQYF.

V usage is TRBV5-6 and J usage is TRBJ2-1; TRBD1 aligns across 7 bases. This CDR3 spans 15 amino acids. V lost 6 bases and J lost 2; bases outside the gene matches: 8. Germline loops: CDR1 SGHDT, CDR2 YYEEEE. The CDR3 spells CASTGTAKTYNEQFF. The CDR3 DNA reads as TGTGCCAGCACCGGGACAGCTAAGACCTACAATGAGCAGTTCTTC.